This T cell receptor (beta chain) was documented in a study of T-cell reconstitution after alpha-beta-depleted transplantation in children. CDR1 KGHSH and CDR2 LQKENI come from the germline V gene. The CDR3 has 14 residues. Trimming stripped 3 bases from V and 3 bases from J, with 12 bases between. Unique molecular identifiers were incorporated into the prepared TCRbeta library. TCRdb re-analysed the PCR reads in MiXCR, keeping a single row per CDR3 protein. The sample has about 830,000 distinct CDR3 sequences, 15% to 20% seen once; the top ten hold 5%. The input for sequencing was PBMCs, mostly from graft donor cells, taken 360 days after TCRalphabeta/CD19-depleted stem cell transplant. The chain is built from TRBV18 and TRBJ2-7; D not certain. The TCR sequence derives from a male patient aged 10 to 17 who had a stem cell transplant for acute lymphoblastic leukemia, so the T cells may come from the graft donor. CDR3: CASSPQPLGYEQYF. The CDR3 coding sequence is TGTGCCAGCTCACCTCAACCCCTGGGCTACGAGCAGTACTTC.